The 17 T cell receptor beta chains given below trace back to one sample, sequenced in a study of blood T cells in healthy people across ages. Alongside a J-beta primer mix, a sample-barcoded 5' primer served in a second PCR lasting roughly 6 to 11 cycles. TCRdb reanalysed the 5' RACE reads using MiXCR and keeps one entry per CDR3 protein. The sample carries roughly 410,000 distinct CDR3 sequences, about 52% recorded once. Sample: blood. The receptors derive from a man between 60 and 75 years old in good health.

This clonotype was observed a few times. The V and J genes are TRBV29-1 and TRBJ2-3; weak D call: TRBD1 (6 bases). The CDR3 runs 12 residues. V dropped 6 bases and J dropped 6 bases, with 13 bases sitting between them. Looked up from germline, CDR1 is SQVTM and CDR2 is ANQGSEA. The CDR3: CSVIQGTDTQYF. In DNA form, the CDR3 reads TGCAGCGTCATACAGGGTACGGATACGCAGTATTTT.

This chain links TRBV4-2 with TRBJ2-5; unclear D gene. The CDR3 covers 11 residues. V lost 0 bases, J lost 11 bases, and 7 bases lay in between. Germline CDR1 and CDR2: LGHNA and YNFKEQ. The CDR3 region has the DNA TGTGCCAGCAGCCAAGAAGGTGAGCAGTACTTC. Translating it yields CASSQEGEQYF.

The chain uses TRBV5-1 and TRBJ2-1; no clear D. The CDR3 loop spans 13 amino acids. Trimming took 1 base from V and 7 from J, leaving 9 bases between them. The germline gives CDR1 SGHRS, CDR2 YFSETQ. The CDR3 DNA is TGCGCCAGCAGCTTGAGTAGTCGGAATGAGCAGTTCTTC. Protein product: CASSLSSRNEQFF.

The chain couples TRBV20-1 to TRBJ2-1, with D perhaps given as TRBD1 or TRBD2 (5 bases each). Germline values: CDR1 DFQATT, CDR2 SNEGSKA (reference sequence). Trimming shortened V by 4 bases and J by 3 bases, and 13 bases separated the two germline ends. The CDR3 is 14 amino acids. CDR3: CSATTTGHYNEQFF. CDR3 nucleotides: TGCAGTGCTACCACGACGGGGCACTACAATGAGCAGTTCTTC.

In its sample, this clonotype was seen once. V is TRBV21-1 and J is TRBJ1-2; the table's TRBD1 call for D was not verified on the DNA. TRBV21-1 corresponds to a pseudogene. This CDR3 is built from 13 residues. The CDR3 DNA sequence: TGTGCCACCAAGAGGGGGCGGTACTATGGCTACACCTTC. It encodes CATKRGRYYGYTF.

The V and J genes are TRBV7-2 and TRBJ2-4; 10 nucleotides align to TRBD1. The J call may be incorrect, as the DNA end agrees better with TRBJ2-7. The CDR3 contains 15 residues. In germline, CDR1 is SGHTA, CDR2 FQGNSA. The CDR3 DNA sequence: TGTGCCAGCAGCTTTCAGACAGGGGGCACCTACGAGCAGTACTTC. Translating it yields CASSFQTGGTYEQYF.

This clonotype appeared many times. J is TRBJ2-7 and V is TRBV7-2, with D perhaps TRBD1 or TRBD2 (5 bases each). The CDR3 totals 14 residues. Germline V gives CDR1 SGHTA, CDR2 FQGNSA. Between the trimmed V and J ends, which lost 0 bases and 5 bases, there was a span of 11 bases. CDR3 sequence: CASSLAGALDEQYF. CDR3 bases: TGTGCCAGCAGCTTAGCCGGGGCTCTGGACGAGCAGTACTTC.

J is TRBJ2-5 and V is TRBV20-1; 10 bases are a match to TRBD2. The germline CDR1 and CDR2 sequences are DFQATT and SNEGSKA (reference sequence). This CDR3 region has 12 residues. Trimming removed 6 bases from V and 5 bases from J; junction bases left unmatched: 3. CDR3 in amino acids: CSAERGGETQYF. The CDR3 DNA is TGCAGTGCGGAGCGGGGGGGGGAGACCCAGTACTTC.

The rearrangement links TRBV7-9 to TRBJ2-3; 8 nucleotides line up with TRBD2. V lost 5 bases and J lost 2; bases outside the gene matches: 12. The germline V gene encodes CDR1 SEHNR and CDR2 FQNEAQ (reference sequence). This CDR3 contains 17 residues. For the CDR3, the DNA is TGTGCCAGCAGCACGACGGGACTAGGGGTTTTCACAGATACGCAGTATTTT. Amino acid sequence: CASSTTGLGVFTDTQYF.

This clonotype occurred a few times. The chain links TRBV30 to TRBJ2-1; D is undetermined. This CDR3 has 13 residues. V shed 3 bases and J shed 8 bases, with 14 bases lying between them. Germline CDR1 is GTSNPN and CDR2 is SVGIG (reference sequence). The CDR3 region is CAWRRLGYDEQFF. The CDR3 nucleotides are TGTGCCTGGAGACGGTTGGGGTATGATGAGCAGTTCTTC.

This clonotype was counted only a few times. This chain uses TRBV5-6 with TRBJ2-7; TRBD2 matches 12 bases. Trimming removed 4 bases from V and 3 bases from J; junction bases left unmatched: 5. There are 15 residues in the CDR3. In germline, CDR1 is SGHDT, CDR2 YYEEEE. Here the CDR3 DNA reads TGTGCCAGCAGCCCTAGGACTAGCGGGAACTACGAGCAGTACTTC. It yields the protein CASSPRTSGNYEQYF.

This clonotype was seen a single time. The chain combines TRBV2 with TRBJ2-4, with D perhaps assigned TRBD1 or TRBD2 (5 bases each). V was clipped by 2 bases and J by 0 bases, with 14 bases between them. Looked up from germline, CDR1 is SNHLY and CDR2 is FYNNEI. The CDR3 has 17 amino acids. In DNA, the CDR3 is TGTGCCAGCAGTGAAATGGGACGGGAACTAGCCAAAAACATTCAGTACTTC. Its protein is CASSEMGRELAKNIQYF.

The chain recombines TRBV6-1 with TRBJ2-5, with TRBD1 matching 9 bases. The J call may be mistaken, given a closer DNA end match to TRBJ2-7. This CDR3 spans 15 amino acids. The germline V gene encodes CDR1 MNHNS and CDR2 SASEGT. CDR3 amino acids: CASRGDRVNSHEQYF. CDR3 bases: TGTGCCAGCAGGGGGGACAGGGTAAACTCGCACGAGCAGTACTTC.

This CDR3 is CARRRDRASRPNTFYGYTF. For the CDR3, the DNA is TGTGCCAGACGCCGGGACAGGGCTTCCCGTCCCAATACCTTCTATGGCTACACCTTC. V gene TRBV7-9 combines with J gene TRBJ1-2, with TRBD1 identical over 9 bases. J was trimmed by 4 bases and V by 9 bases; bases with no gene match: 24. Germline V gene sequence: CDR1 SEHNR, CDR2 FQNEAQ (reference sequence). The CDR3 is 19 residues long.

CDR3 nucleotides: TGTGCCAGCAGCCTCATCGGGGCTAGCGGATACAATGAGCAGTTCTTC. This sequence encodes CASSLIGASGYNEQFF. The chain couples TRBV9 to TRBJ2-1, with 7 bases that match TRBD2. The length of the CDR3 is 16 residues. Germline V gene data show CDR1 as SGDLS and CDR2 as YYNGEE. The V and J ends lost 4 bases and 4 bases, in that order; junction bases with no gene match: 11.

In its sample, this clonotype was seen a few times. The chain is built from TRBV20-1 and TRBJ2-7; possible D gene TRBD1, 6 bases. Trimming stripped 0 bases from V and 2 bases from J, with 11 bases between. This CDR3 region has 14 residues. Per germline, CDR1 DFQATT and CDR2 SNEGSKA (reference sequence). The CDR3 here is CSAREGQGPYEQYF. CDR3 in DNA: TGCAGTGCTAGAGAAGGGCAGGGGCCCTACGAGCAGTACTTC.

The CDR3 bases are TGTGCCAGCAGAGCTCGTGCGGGGGCCTACGAGCAGTACTTC. Its translation: CASRARAGAYEQYF. This chain connects TRBV7-9 to TRBJ2-7; the match to TRBD2 covers 7 bases. The J segment lost 2 bases and the V segment lost 6 bases, leaving 7 bases of the junction unmatched. Germline V gene data show CDR1 as SEHNR and CDR2 as FQNEAQ (reference sequence). CDR3 length: 14 amino acids.